This TCR beta chain was found in a study of blood T cell repertoires in COVID-19. In the study overall: COVID-19 samples, acute and convalescent, were from the United States, Italy and Spain.

In the original analysis: Amplified reference gene primers provided the basis for estimating nucleated cell counts. Sequenced by immunoSEQ multiplex PCR; TCRdb stores in-frame clones only, minus some. The V and J calls and the clone size are those of that table, but D and trimming were determined from the DNA. The sample has under 95,000 clones; 82% are singletons. The length of the CDR3 is 13 residues. The V end was cut by 5 bases, the J end by 12 bases, with 17 bases between. Germline CDR1 reads MNHEY; CDR2 reads SMNVEV (reference sequence). This chain links TRBV27 with TRBJ2-1; maybe TRBD1 (5 bases). This receptor was taken from a woman of 80 years or more with acute or convalescent COVID-19. The sequenced sample was peripheral blood. CDR3 nucleotide sequence: TGTGCCAGCAGTATCCTTACGACAGATCGGCAGTTCTTC. Amino acids: CASSILTTDRQFF.